The T cell receptor beta chain under discussion was sequenced for a study of radiation and T cells in renal cell carcinoma. Time point given: blood 2 weeks post-SBRT. Specified treatment: 15 Gy SBRT to primary tumor, nephrectomy 4 weeks later. The tumor was a clear cell renal cell carcinoma. Study results and limitations: No pretreatment tumor biopsies were available for baseline clonotypes. Top tumor clonotypes rose in blood 2 weeks post-radiation, then contracted.

As concerns this clone: Its antigen is currently unknown.

The table came from immunoSEQ multiplex PCR; TCRdb's copy has only in-frame clones and leaves some out. The table shows about 130,000 clones, with around 81% occurring only once. The CDR3 consists of 15 residues. Germline V gene data show CDR1 as LNHDA and CDR2 as SQIVND (reference sequence). Trimming removed 3 bases from V and 4 bases from J, with 13 bases in between. The sample here was blood, taken from a patient whose treatment included radiotherapy and nephrectomy. V usage is TRBV19 and J usage is TRBJ1-5; the D gene is possibly TRBD1 (6 bases). The TCR sequence derives from a man between 45 and 60 years old with renal cell carcinoma. The CDR3 reads CASSIGQIANQPQHF. The CDR3 DNA follows: TGTGCCAGTAGTATCGGACAGATTGCAAATCAGCCCCAGCATTTT.